A selection of T cell receptor beta chains follows, all from one sample in a study of early T cells in non-severe SARS-CoV-2 infection. TCRdb processed the 5' RACE reads anew with MiXCR; each CDR3 protein has one entry. The table lists some 70,000 distinct CDR3 sequences, roughly 10% of them singletons. Sequencing was performed on whole blood. The receptors were sampled from an adult who was a healthcare worker with PCR-confirmed SARS-CoV-2 infection or an uninfected control (not recorded which). CDR3s include the opening cysteine and the closing phenylalanine or tryptophan. D genes are given only for firm matches. Where a row states a size, it is once, few, many or the class of an expanded clone; other rows omit it.

clone_size	v_call	j_call	d_call	cdr3_aa	cdr3_nt
few	TRBV18	TRBJ2-1	.	CASSTSRAANEQFF	TGTGCCAGCTCAACCTCTCGGGCGGCCAATGAGCAGTTCTTC
many	TRBV7-6	TRBJ2-1	TRBD2	CASSLWTSSYNEQFF	TGTGCCAGCAGCTTATGGACTAGCTCCTACAATGAGCAGTTCTTC
many	TRBV29-1	TRBJ1-2	TRBD1	CSVPQGAANYGYTF	TGCAGCGTTCCACAGGGGGCGGCTAACTATGGCTACACCTTC
.	TRBV18	TRBJ2-5	.	CASSPQAQETQYF	TGTGCCAGCTCACCACAAGCCCAAGAGACCCAGTACTTC
few	TRBV11-2	TRBJ2-7	TRBD1	CASSSRTGVSYEQYF	TGTGCCAGCAGCTCCCGGACAGGGGTCTCCTACGAGCAGTACTTC
few	TRBV4-1	TRBJ1-2	.	CASSQDNPGTYGYTF	TGCGCCAGCAGCCAAGATAACCCGGGAACTTATGGCTACACCTTC
few	TRBV27	TRBJ2-6	.	CASSLVAGANVLTF	TGTGCCAGCAGTTTAGTCGCTGGGGCCAACGTCCTGACTTTC
.	TRBV5-1	TRBJ2-3	TRBD2	CASSPGTSGVTDTQYF	TGCGCCAGCAGCCCGGGGACTAGCGGGGTGACAGATACGCAGTATTTT
.	TRBV25-1	TRBJ2-7	TRBD2	CASSESDSGRYEQYF	TGTGCCAGCAGTGAATCAGATAGCGGGAGATACGAGCAGTACTTC
many	TRBV18	TRBJ1-2	.	CASSPPDYGYTF	TGTGCCAGCTCCCCCCCGGACTATGGCTACACCTTC
few	TRBV5-8	TRBJ2-3	.	CASSPRGFGTDTQYF	TGTGCCAGCAGCCCGAGGGGTTTTGGCACAGATACGCAGTATTTT
many	TRBV4-1	TRBJ1-2	TRBD1	CASSQERTGYYGYTF	TGCGCCAGCAGCCAAGAGCGGACAGGCTACTATGGCTACACCTTC
.	TRBV15	TRBJ2-2	.	CATSRLYTGELFF	TGTGCCACCAGCAGATTATACACCGGGGAGCTGTTTTTT
.	TRBV5-5	TRBJ2-7	.	CASSSMGQGSEQYF	TGTGCCAGCAGCTCCATGGGTCAAGGGAGCGAGCAGTACTTC
many	TRBV7-9	TRBJ2-2	.	CASSPGWRANTGELFF	TGTGCCAGCAGCCCCGGGTGGCGGGCGAACACCGGGGAGCTGTTTTTT
.	TRBV7-2	TRBJ2-5	.	CASSASRGRETQYF	TGTGCCAGCAGCGCCTCCAGGGGCCGGGAGACCCAGTACTTC
few	TRBV21-1	TRBJ2-7	.	CASMSTRGEQYF	TGTGCCAGCATGTCGACGCGGGGCGAGCAGTACTTC
many	TRBV3-1	TRBJ1-2	.	CASSQGTEGYTF	TGTGCCAGCAGCCAAGGGACGGAAGGCTACACCTTC
.	TRBV20-1	TRBJ2-7	.	CSARVSGSLDEQYF	TGCAGTGCTAGAGTTAGCGGTTCCCTCGACGAGCAGTACTTC
.	TRBV20-1	TRBJ1-4	.	CSARDGVRGSNEKLFF	TGCAGTGCTAGAGATGGCGTGCGGGGGTCTAATGAAAAACTGTTTTTT
few	TRBV5-4	TRBJ1-1	TRBD1	CASSSRQGMNTEAFF	TGTGCCAGCAGCTCCCGACAGGGAATGAACACTGAAGCTTTCTTT
.	TRBV5-6	TRBJ2-7	.	CASRRDVSYEQYF	TGTGCCAGCAGACGAGACGTCTCCTACGAGCAGTACTTC